This T cell receptor beta chain originates from a study of blood T cell repertoires in COVID-19. Generated by immunoSEQ multiplex PCR, the TCRdb table keeps only in-frame clones and is missing some. The sample includes 150,000 to 200,000 clones, about 80% of them seen just once. This receptor was taken from a woman aged 45 to 65 with active or convalescent COVID-19. Sample: peripheral blood.

The CDR3 bases are TGTGCCAGCAGTTTATTGCAGGGGGCAGATACGCAGTATTTT. It yields the protein CASSLLQGADTQYF. The J gene is TRBJ2-3, the V gene TRBV28; 7 bases map to TRBD1. This CDR3 comprises 14 residues. Trimming cost V 1 base and J 4 bases; bases outside gene matches: 2. Germline CDR1 reads MDHEN; CDR2 reads SYDVKM. The full variable domain, rest sourced from reference TRBV28 and TRBJ2-3, is DVKVTQSSRYLVKRTGEKVFLECVQDMDHENMFWYRQDPGLGLRLIYFSYDVKMKEKGDIPEGYSVSREKKERFSLILESASTNQTSMYLCASSLLQGADTQYFGPGTRLTVL.